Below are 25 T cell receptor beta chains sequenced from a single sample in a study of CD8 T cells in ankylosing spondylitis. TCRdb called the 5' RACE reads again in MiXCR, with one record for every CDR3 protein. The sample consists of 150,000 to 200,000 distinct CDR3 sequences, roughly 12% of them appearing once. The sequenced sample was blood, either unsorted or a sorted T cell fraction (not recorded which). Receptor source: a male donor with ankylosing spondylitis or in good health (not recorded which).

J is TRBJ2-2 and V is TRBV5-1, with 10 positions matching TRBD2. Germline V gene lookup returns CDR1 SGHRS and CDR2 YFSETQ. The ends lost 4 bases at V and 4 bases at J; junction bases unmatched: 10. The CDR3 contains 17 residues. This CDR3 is CASSKSSGGAVTGELFF. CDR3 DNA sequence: TGCGCCAGCAGCAAATCCAGCGGGGGGGCGGTCACCGGGGAGCTGTTTTTT. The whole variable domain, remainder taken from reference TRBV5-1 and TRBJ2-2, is KAGVTQTPRYLIKTRGQQVTLSCSPISGHRSVSWYQQTPGQGLQFLFEYFSETQRNKGNFPGRFSGRQFSNSRSEMNVSTLELGDSALYLCASSKSSGGAVTGELFFGEGSRLTVL.

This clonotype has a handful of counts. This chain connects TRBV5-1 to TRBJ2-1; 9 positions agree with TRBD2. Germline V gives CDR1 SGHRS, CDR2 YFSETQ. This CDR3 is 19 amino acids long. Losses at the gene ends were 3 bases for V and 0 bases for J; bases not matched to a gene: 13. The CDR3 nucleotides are TGCGCCAGCAGCTCCTTTCGGTCTAGCGGGACCAGCTCCTACAATGAGCAGTTCTTC. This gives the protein CASSSFRSSGTSSYNEQFF.

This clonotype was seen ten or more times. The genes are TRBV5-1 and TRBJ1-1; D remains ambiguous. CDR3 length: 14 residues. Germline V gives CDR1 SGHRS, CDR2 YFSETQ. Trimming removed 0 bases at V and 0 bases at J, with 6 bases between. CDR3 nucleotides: TGCGCCAGCAGCTTGGAGGAGCTGAACACTGAAGCTTTCTTT. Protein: CASSLEELNTEAFF.

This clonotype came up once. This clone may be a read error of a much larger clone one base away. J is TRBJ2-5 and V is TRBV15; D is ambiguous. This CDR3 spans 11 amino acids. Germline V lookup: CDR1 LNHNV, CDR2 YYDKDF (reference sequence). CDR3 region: CATRAQEAQYF. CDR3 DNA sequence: TGTGCCACCAGGGCCCAAGAGGCCCAGTACTTC. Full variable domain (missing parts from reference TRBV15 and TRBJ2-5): DAMVIQNPRYQVTQFGKPVTLSCSQTLNHNVMYWYQQKSSQAPKLLFHYYDKDFNNEADTPDNFQSRRPNTSFCFLDIRSPGLGDTAMYLCATRAQEAQYFGPGTRLLVL.

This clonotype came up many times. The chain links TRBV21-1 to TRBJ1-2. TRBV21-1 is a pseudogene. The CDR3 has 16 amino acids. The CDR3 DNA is TGTGCCAGCAGCAAAGGGAGAACGGTTCCTAACTATGGCTACACCTTC. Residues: CASSKGRTVPNYGYTF.

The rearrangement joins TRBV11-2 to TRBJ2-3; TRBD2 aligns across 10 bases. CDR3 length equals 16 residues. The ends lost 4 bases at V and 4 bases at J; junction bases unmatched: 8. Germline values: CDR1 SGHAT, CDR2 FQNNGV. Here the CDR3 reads CASSSRLAGEADTQYF. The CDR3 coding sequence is TGTGCCAGCAGCTCACGTCTAGCGGGAGAGGCAGATACGCAGTATTTT.

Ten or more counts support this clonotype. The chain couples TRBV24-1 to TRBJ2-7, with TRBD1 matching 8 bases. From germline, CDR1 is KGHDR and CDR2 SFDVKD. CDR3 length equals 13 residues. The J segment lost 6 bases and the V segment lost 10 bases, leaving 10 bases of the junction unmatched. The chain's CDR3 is CATADRAVFEQYF. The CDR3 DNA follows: TGTGCCACTGCGGACAGGGCAGTGTTCGAGCAGTACTTC.

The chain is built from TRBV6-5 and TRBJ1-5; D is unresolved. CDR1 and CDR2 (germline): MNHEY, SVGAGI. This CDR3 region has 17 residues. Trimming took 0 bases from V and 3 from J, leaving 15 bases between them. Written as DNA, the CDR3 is TGTGCCAGCAGTTACTCGGCAGGAATGATGGACAATCAGCCCCAGCATTTT. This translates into CASSYSAGMMDNQPQHF.

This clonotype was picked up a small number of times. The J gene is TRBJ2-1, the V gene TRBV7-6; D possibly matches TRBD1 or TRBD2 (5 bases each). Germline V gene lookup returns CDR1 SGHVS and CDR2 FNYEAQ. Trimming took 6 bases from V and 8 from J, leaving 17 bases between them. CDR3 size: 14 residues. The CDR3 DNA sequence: TGTGCCAGCAGTCAAGTACGAGGGGTGGATGAGCAGTTCTTC. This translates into CASSQVRGVDEQFF. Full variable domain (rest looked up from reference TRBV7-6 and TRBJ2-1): GAGVSQSPRYKVTKRGQDVALRCDPISGHVSLYWYRQALGQGPEFLTYFNYEAQQDKSGLPNDRFSAERPEGSISTLTIQRTEQRDSAMYRCASSQVRGVDEQFFGPGTRLTVL.

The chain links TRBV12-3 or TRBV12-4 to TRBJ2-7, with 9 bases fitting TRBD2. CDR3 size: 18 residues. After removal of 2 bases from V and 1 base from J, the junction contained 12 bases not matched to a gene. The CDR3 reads CASSLKEWGLAPSYEQYF. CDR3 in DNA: TGTGCCAGCAGTTTAAAGGAGTGGGGACTAGCACCATCCTACGAGCAGTACTTC.

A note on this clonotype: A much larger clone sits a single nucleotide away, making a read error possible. The CDR3 nucleotides are TGTGCCACCCGTGATAACAGGGATAACACTGAAGCTTTCTTT. Protein: CATRDNRDNTEAFF. The chain carries TRBV24-1 and TRBJ1-1; D possibly corresponds to TRBD1 (6 bases). Germline V gene data show CDR1 as KGHDR and CDR2 as SFDVKD. The length of the CDR3 is 14 residues.

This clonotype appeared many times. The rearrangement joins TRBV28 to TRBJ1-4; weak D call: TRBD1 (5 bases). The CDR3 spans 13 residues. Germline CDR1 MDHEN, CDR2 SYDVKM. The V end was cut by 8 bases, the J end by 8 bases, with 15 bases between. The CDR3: CASQGRRVEKLFF. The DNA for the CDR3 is TGTGCCAGCCAGGGTCGGCGGGTGGAAAAACTGTTTTTT.

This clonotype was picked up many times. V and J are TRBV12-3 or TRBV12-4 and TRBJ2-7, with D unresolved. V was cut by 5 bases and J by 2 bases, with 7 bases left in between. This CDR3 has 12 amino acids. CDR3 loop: CASSEDPYEQYF. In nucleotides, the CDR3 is TGTGCCAGCAGTGAGGACCCCTACGAGCAGTACTTC.

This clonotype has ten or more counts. CDR3 bases: TGTGCCAGCAGTGAGTTGGTCGGTGAAGCTTTCTTT. This codes for CASSELVGEAFF. The rearrangement uses TRBV6-1 and TRBJ1-1; D is unresolved. There are 12 residues in the CDR3. Germline V lookup: CDR1 MNHNS, CDR2 SASEGT. Trimming cost V 3 bases and J 7 bases, with 9 bases left between them.

DNA of the CDR3: TGTGCCAGCAGCTCGGGGGTGTATCGGGAGCTGTTTTTT. This encodes CASSSGVYRELFF. V usage is TRBV5-6 and J usage is TRBJ2-2, with D possibly TRBD2 on 6 matching bases. Germline V gene lookup returns CDR1 SGHDT and CDR2 YYEEEE. The CDR3 loop spans 13 amino acids. The germline V and J ends were trimmed by 3 bases and 9 bases, with 12 bases remaining between them.

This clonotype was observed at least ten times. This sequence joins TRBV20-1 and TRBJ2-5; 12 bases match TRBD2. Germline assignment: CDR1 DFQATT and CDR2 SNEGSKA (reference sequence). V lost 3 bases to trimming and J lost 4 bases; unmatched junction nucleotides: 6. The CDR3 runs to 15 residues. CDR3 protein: CSARILAGGPETQYF. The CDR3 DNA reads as TGCAGTGCTAGGATCCTAGCGGGGGGGCCAGAGACCCAGTACTTC.

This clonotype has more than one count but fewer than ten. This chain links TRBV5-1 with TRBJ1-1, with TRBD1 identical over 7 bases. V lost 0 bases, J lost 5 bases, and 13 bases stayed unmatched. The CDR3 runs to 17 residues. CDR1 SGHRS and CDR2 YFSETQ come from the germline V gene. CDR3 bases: TGCGCCAGCAGCTTGGAAGGGCCCGGGACAGCAGGGACTGAAGCTTTCTTT. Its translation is CASSLEGPGTAGTEAFF.

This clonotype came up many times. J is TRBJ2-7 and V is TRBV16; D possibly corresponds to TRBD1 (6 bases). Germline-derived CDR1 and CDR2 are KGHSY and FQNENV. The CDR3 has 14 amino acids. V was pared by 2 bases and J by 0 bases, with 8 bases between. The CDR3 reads CASSQDRNSYEQYF. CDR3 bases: TGTGCCAGCAGCCAAGACAGGAACTCCTACGAGCAGTACTTC.

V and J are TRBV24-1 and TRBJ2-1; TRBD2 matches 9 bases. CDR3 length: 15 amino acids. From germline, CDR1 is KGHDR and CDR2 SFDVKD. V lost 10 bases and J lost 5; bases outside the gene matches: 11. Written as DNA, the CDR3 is TGTGCCACAGCCTTGGGAGCGGGAGGAAACAATGAGCAGTTCTTC. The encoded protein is CATALGAGGNNEQFF.

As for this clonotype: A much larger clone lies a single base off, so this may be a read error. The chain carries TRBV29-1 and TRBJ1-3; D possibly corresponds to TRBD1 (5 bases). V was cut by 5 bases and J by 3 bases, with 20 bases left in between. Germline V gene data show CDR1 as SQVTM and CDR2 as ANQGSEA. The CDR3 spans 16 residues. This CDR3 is CSVSWGLDTGGNTIYF. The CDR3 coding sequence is TGCAGCGTTAGTTGGGGCCTCGATACTGGTGGAAACACCATATATTTT.

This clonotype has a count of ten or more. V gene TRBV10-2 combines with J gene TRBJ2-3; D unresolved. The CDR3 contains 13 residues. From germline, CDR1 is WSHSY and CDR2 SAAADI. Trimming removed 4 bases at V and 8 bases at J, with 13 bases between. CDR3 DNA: TGCGCCAGCAGTGCTAATGTCCGGGTTACGCAGTATTTT. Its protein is CASSANVRVTQYF.

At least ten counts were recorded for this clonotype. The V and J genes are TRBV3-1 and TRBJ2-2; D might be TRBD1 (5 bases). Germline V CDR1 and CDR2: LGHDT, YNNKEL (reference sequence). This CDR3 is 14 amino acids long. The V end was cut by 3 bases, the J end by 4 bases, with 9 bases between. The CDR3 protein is CASSQVDSTGELFF. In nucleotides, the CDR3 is TGTGCCAGCAGCCAGGTAGACAGCACCGGGGAGCTGTTTTTT.

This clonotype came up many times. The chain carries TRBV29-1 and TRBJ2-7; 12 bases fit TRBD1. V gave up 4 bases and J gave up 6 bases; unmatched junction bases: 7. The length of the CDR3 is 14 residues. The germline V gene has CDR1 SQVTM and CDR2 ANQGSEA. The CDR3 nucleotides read TGCAGCGTTGGGAGGGGACAGGGGGCGGGCGAGCAGTACTTC. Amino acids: CSVGRGQGAGEQYF.

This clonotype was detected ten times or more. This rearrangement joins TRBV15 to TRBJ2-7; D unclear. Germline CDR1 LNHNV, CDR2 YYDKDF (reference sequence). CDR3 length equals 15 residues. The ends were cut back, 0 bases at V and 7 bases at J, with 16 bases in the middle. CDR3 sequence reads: CATSRDRTDPREQYF. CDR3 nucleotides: TGTGCCACCAGCAGAGATAGGACCGACCCTAGGGAGCAGTACTTC.

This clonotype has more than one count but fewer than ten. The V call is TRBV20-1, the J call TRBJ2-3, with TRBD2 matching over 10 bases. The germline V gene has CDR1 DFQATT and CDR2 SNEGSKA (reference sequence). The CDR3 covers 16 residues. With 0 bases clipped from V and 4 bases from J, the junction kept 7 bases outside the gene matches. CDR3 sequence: CSARDLLAGSSDTQYF. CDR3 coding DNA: TGCAGTGCTAGAGATTTACTAGCGGGAAGTTCAGATACGCAGTATTTT.